Listed below are T cell receptor beta chains from one sample, sequenced in a study of blood T cell repertoires in COVID-19. Only in-frame clones appear in the TCRdb table, and some are missing; sequencing was by immunoSEQ multiplex PCR. This sample has over 150,000 clones, with around 87% found just once. Sequenced input: peripheral blood. The receptors come from a man between 60 and 70 years old with COVID-19, enrolled during active disease. The CDR3 runs from the conserved cysteine through the conserved F or W. The D gene is left open where the match is weak. A clone size is listed for some rows: how often the clone was seen (once, few, many), or a class if it is expanded.

size: -; D: -; V: TRBV24-1; J: TRBJ1-5; CDR3: CATSPRGGDNNQPQHF; DNA: TGTGCCACCAGCCCCCGGGGGGGGGACAACAATCAGCCCCAGCATTTT
size: -; D: -; V: TRBV30; J: TRBJ1-1; CDR3: CAWKTSGMNTEAFF; DNA: TGTGCCTGGAAGACGTCGGGTATGAACACTGAAGCTTTCTTT
size: once; D: -; V: TRBV7-9; J: TRBJ1-1; CDR3: CASSRRGAGRGTEAFF; DNA: TGTGCCAGCAGCCGAAGGGGCGCAGGGCGAGGAACTGAAGCTTTCTTT
size: -; D: TRBD2; V: TRBV7-6; J: TRBJ2-1; CDR3: CASSLLGTSGYNEQFF; DNA: TGTGCCAGCAGCCTGCTTGGGACTAGCGGCTACAATGAGCAGTTCTTC
size: once; D: TRBD2; V: TRBV27; J: TRBJ2-7; CDR3: CASSSSGGAGGYEQYF; DNA: TGTGCCAGCAGTTCCAGCGGGGGGGCCGGGGGCTACGAGCAGTACTTC
size: -; D: -; V: TRBV4-3; J: TRBJ2-3; CDR3: CASSLLGADTQYF; DNA: TGCGCCAGCAGCCTTTTGGGAGCCGATACGCAGTATTTT
size: -; D: -; V: TRBV11-3; J: TRBJ2-7; CDR3: CASSPSGDINYEQYF; DNA: TGTGCCAGCAGCCCAAGCGGGGACATCAACTACGAGCAGTACTTC
size: once; D: -; V: TRBV6-5; J: TRBJ2-5; CDR3: CASRSPLNSKESQYF; DNA: TGTGCCAGCAGGTCCCCCCTTAATTCCAAAGAGAGCCAGTACTTC
size: few; D: -; V: TRBV14; J: TRBJ2-1; CDR3: CASSQGFAGNNEQFF; DNA: TGTGCCAGCAGCCAAGGGTTTGCAGGCAACAATGAGCAGTTCTTC
size: few; D: TRBD1; V: TRBV14; J: TRBJ2-2; CDR3: CASSPGQQNTGELFF; DNA: TGTGCCAGCAGCCCGGGACAGCAGAACACCGGGGAGCTGTTTTTT
size: -; D: TRBD1; V: TRBV3-1/TRBV3-2; J: TRBJ2-1; CDR3: CASSQFRDRGPHEQFF; DNA: TGTGCCAGCAGCCAATTCCGGGACAGGGGGCCTCATGAGCAGTTCTTC
size: -; D: -; V: TRBV12-5; J: TRBJ1-1; CDR3: CASGSREGTEAFF; DNA: TGTGCTAGTGGTTCGAGGGAAGGCACTGAAGCTTTCTTT
size: -; D: -; V: TRBV27; J: TRBJ1-1; CDR3: CASSPISGPKGLINTEAFF; DNA: TGTGCCAGCAGTCCTATCTCGGGCCCCAAGGGGCTAATTAACACTGAAGCTTTCTTT
size: -; D: -; V: TRBV6-1; J: TRBJ1-2; CDR3: CASSETLYYGYTF; DNA: TGTGCCAGCAGTGAAACACTATACTATGGCTACACCTTC
size: -; D: -; V: TRBV7-8; J: TRBJ2-5; CDR3: CASSLARAQETQYF; DNA: TGTGCCAGCAGCTTAGCCAGGGCCCAAGAGACCCAGTACTTC
size: -; D: TRBD1; V: TRBV10-3; J: TRBJ1-2; CDR3: CAISGRDRGRDGYTF; DNA: TGTGCCATCAGTGGCCGGGACAGGGGACGGGATGGCTACACCTTC
size: -; D: -; V: TRBV6-5; J: TRBJ1-6; CDR3: CASSYSIRDNSPLHF; DNA: TGTGCCAGCAGTTACTCCATCCGAGATAATTCACCCCTCCACTTT
size: -; D: -; V: TRBV7-7; J: TRBJ2-5; CDR3: CASSLSWGREETQYF; DNA: TGTGCTAGCAGCTTGTCCTGGGGGCGAGAAGAGACCCAGTACTTC
size: -; D: TRBD1; V: TRBV7-2; J: TRBJ1-2; CDR3: CASSPQGSYGYTF; DNA: TGTGCCAGCAGTCCACAGGGGAGCTATGGCTACACCTTC
size: -; D: -; V: TRBV9; J: TRBJ1-2; CDR3: CASSVMTGGGYTF; DNA: TGTGCCAGCAGCGTAATGACAGGAGGTGGCTACACCTTC
size: once; D: -; V: TRBV6-5; J: TRBJ2-1; CDR3: CASRSREIRNEQFF; DNA: TGTGCCAGCAGAAGCCGGGAGATCCGCAATGAGCAGTTCTTC
size: -; D: -; V: TRBV18; J: TRBJ1-3; CDR3: CASSPLDIGNTIYF; DNA: TGTGCCAGCTCACCATTAGACATTGGAAACACCATATATTTT
size: -; D: -; V: TRBV6-2/TRBV6-3; J: TRBJ1-2; CDR3: CASSYGTGRGYGYTF; DNA: TGTGCCAGCAGTTACGGCACAGGGCGGGGGTATGGCTACACCTTC
size: -; D: TRBD2; V: TRBV3-1/TRBV3-2; J: TRBJ2-4; CDR3: CASSQDHQREGYIQYF; DNA: TGTGCCAGCAGCCAAGATCATCAGCGGGAGGGTTACATTCAGTACTTC
size: -; D: TRBD2; V: TRBV13; J: TRBJ2-2; CDR3: CASSPVSRGRNTGELFF; DNA: TGTGCCAGCAGCCCCGTTTCGCGCGGGAGGAACACCGGGGAGCTGTTTTTT
size: -; D: TRBD1; V: TRBV6-2/TRBV6-3; J: TRBJ1-1; CDR3: CASSAPGTGNTEAFF; DNA: TGTGCCAGCAGTGCCCCCGGGACAGGGAACACTGAAGCTTTCTTT
size: few; D: TRBD1; V: TRBV7-8; J: TRBJ1-1; CDR3: CASSLGGQAEAFF; DNA: TGTGCCAGCAGCTTAGGCGGACAGGCTGAAGCTTTCTTT
size: -; D: TRBD2; V: TRBV12-5; J: TRBJ2-7; CDR3: CASGLVTGALAGVPYEQYF; DNA: TGTGCTAGTGGTTTGGTAACAGGGGCCCTAGCGGGAGTACCCTACGAGCAGTACTTC
size: -; D: -; V: TRBV6-5; J: TRBJ1-2; CDR3: CASTPGTFLHGYTF; DNA: TGTGCCAGCACCCCAGGTACCTTCCTCCATGGCTACACCTTC
size: -; D: TRBD1; V: TRBV6-5; J: TRBJ1-2; CDR3: CATRGDRTRGGYTF; DNA: TGTGCCACCCGGGGGGACAGGACCCGAGGGGGCTACACCTTC
size: -; D: TRBD1; V: TRBV19; J: TRBJ1-3; CDR3: CASKTGPYSGNTIYF; DNA: TGTGCCAGCAAGACAGGGCCATACTCTGGAAACACCATATATTTT
size: -; D: -; V: TRBV5-4; J: TRBJ2-7; CDR3: CASSGQRDWDEQYF; DNA: TGTGCCAGCAGCGGACAGCGGGATTGGGACGAGCAGTACTTC
size: -; D: -; V: TRBV6-5; J: TRBJ2-4; CDR3: CASTKSGAKNIQYF; DNA: TGTGCCAGCACGAAATCGGGGGCCAAAAACATTCAGTACTTC
size: -; D: TRBD2; V: TRBV3-1/TRBV3-2; J: TRBJ2-1; CDR3: CAILSGTSGSLRNYEQFF; DNA: TGTGCCATCCTCTCAGGGACTAGCGGGAGTCTTAGAAACTATGAGCAGTTCTTC
size: -; D: -; V: TRBV9; J: TRBJ1-1; CDR3: CASSPWGESTEAFF; DNA: TGTGCCAGCAGCCCGTGGGGAGAGAGCACTGAAGCTTTCTTT
size: once; D: TRBD1; V: TRBV7-2; J: TRBJ2-2; CDR3: CASSLGTGANTGELFF; DNA: TGTGCCAGCAGCTTAGGAACAGGGGCGAACACCGGGGAGCTGTTTTTT
size: -; D: -; V: TRBV3-1/TRBV3-2; J: TRBJ1-5; CDR3: CASSQAGNSNQPQHF; DNA: TGTGCCAGCAGCCAAGCCGGGAATAGCAATCAGCCCCAGCATTTT
size: -; D: TRBD2; V: TRBV19; J: TRBJ2-1; CDR3: CASSRTSGAYNEQFF; DNA: TGTGCCAGTAGTCGAACTAGCGGTGCCTACAATGAGCAGTTCTTC
size: few; D: -; V: TRBV14; J: TRBJ2-5; CDR3: CASSQAAGETQYF; DNA: TGTGCCAGCAGCCAAGCGGCCGGGGAGACCCAGTACTTC
size: -; D: TRBD2; V: TRBV7-9; J: TRBJ2-1; CDR3: CASSWLTSGGNEQFF; DNA: TGTGCCAGCAGCTGGCTTACTAGCGGGGGCAATGAGCAGTTCTTC
size: -; D: -; V: TRBV7-3; J: TRBJ1-6; CDR3: CASSTFGTANSPLHF; DNA: TGTGCCAGCAGCACTTTCGGGACTGCCAACTCACCCCTCCACTTT
size: -; D: TRBD2; V: TRBV7-9; J: TRBJ2-3; CDR3: CASSSVAGVTDTQYF; DNA: TGTGCCAGCAGCTCAGTAGCGGGGGTCACAGATACGCAGTATTTT
size: -; D: -; V: TRBV18; J: TRBJ1-5; CDR3: CASSPRVLGNQPQHF; DNA: TGTGCCAGCTCACCACGGGTCCTAGGCAATCAGCCCCAGCATTTT
size: -; D: -; V: TRBV19; J: TRBJ2-1; CDR3: CASTERGNEQFF; DNA: TGTGCCAGCACGGAGCGCGGCAATGAGCAGTTCTTC
size: -; D: TRBD1; V: TRBV27; J: TRBJ1-2; CDR3: CASRQGVYGYTF; DNA: TGTGCCAGCAGACAGGGGGTATATGGCTACACCTTC
size: -; D: TRBD1; V: TRBV2; J: TRBJ1-4; CDR3: CASSDRTGGYEKLFF; DNA: TGTGCCAGCAGCGATAGGACAGGGGGATATGAAAAACTGTTTTTT
size: -; D: -; V: TRBV5-1; J: TRBJ2-3; CDR3: CASSVLSGSATDTQYF; DNA: TGCGCCAGCAGCGTTTTAAGCGGGTCCGCCACAGATACGCAGTATTTT